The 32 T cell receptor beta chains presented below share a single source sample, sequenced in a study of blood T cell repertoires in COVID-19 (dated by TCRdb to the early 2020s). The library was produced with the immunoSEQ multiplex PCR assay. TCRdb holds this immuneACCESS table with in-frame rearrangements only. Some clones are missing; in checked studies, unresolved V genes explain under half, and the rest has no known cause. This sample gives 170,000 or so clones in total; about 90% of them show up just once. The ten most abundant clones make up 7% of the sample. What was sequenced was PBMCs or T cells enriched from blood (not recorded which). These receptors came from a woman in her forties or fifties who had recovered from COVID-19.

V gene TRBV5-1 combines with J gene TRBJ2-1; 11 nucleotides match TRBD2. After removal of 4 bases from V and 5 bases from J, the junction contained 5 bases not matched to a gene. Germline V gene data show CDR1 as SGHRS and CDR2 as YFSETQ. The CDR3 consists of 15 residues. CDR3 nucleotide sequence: TGCGCCAGCAGCCTGGGACTAGCGGACAACAATGAGCAGTTCTTC. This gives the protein CASSLGLADNNEQFF.

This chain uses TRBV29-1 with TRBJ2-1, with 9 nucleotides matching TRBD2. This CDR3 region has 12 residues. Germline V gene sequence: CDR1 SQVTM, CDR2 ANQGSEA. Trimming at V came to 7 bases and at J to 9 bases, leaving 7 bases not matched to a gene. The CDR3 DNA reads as TGCAGCGCAGTAGCGGGAGCGATTGAGCAGTTCTTC. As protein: CSAVAGAIEQFF.

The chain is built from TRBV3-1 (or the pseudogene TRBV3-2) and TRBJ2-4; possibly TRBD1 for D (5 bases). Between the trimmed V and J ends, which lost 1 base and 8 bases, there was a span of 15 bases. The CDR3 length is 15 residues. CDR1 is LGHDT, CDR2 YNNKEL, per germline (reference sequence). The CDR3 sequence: CASSQVRQGVDIQYF. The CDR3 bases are TGTGCCAGCAGCCAAGTACGGCAGGGTGTGGACATTCAGTACTTC.

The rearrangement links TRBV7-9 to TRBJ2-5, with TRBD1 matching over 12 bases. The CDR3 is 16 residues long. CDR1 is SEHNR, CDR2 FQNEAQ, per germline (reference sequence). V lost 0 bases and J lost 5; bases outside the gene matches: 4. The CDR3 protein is CASSLAGTGGEETQYF. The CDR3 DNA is TGTGCCAGCAGCTTAGCTGGGACAGGGGGCGAGGAGACCCAGTACTTC.

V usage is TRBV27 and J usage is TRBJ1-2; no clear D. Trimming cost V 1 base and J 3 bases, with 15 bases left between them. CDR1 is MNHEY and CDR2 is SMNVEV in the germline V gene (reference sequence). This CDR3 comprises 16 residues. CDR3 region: CASSLWSFSRDYGYTF. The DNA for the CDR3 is TGTGCCAGCAGTTTATGGTCCTTTTCGAGAGACTATGGCTACACCTTC.

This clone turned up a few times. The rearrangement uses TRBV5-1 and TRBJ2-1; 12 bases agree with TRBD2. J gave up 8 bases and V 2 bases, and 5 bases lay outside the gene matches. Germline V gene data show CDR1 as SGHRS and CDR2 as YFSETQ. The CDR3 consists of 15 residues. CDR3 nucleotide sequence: TGCGCCAGCAGCTTCTCGGGACTAGCGGGCGATGAGCAGTTCTTC. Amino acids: CASSFSGLAGDEQFF.

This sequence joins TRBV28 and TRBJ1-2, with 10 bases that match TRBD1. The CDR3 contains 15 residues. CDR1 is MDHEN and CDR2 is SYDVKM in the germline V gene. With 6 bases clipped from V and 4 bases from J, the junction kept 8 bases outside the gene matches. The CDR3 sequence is CASSSKGQGGYGYTF. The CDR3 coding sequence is TGTGCCAGCAGCTCTAAAGGACAGGGGGGCTATGGCTACACCTTC.

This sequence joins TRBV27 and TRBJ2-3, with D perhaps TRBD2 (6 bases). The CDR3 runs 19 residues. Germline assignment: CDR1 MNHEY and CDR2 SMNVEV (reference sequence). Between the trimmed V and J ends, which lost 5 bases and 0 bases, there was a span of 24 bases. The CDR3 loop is CASSRPPGTFSTSTDTQYF. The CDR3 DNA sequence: TGTGCCAGCAGTCGGCCCCCCGGGACTTTCTCGACTAGCACAGATACGCAGTATTTT.

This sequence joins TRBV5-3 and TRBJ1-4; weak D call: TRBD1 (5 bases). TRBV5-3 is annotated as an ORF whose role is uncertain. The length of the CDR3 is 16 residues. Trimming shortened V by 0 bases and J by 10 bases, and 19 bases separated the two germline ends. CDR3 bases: TGTGCCAGAAGCTTGGATGGATGGACACGTCACGTAAAACTGTTTTTT. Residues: CARSLDGWTRHVKLFF.

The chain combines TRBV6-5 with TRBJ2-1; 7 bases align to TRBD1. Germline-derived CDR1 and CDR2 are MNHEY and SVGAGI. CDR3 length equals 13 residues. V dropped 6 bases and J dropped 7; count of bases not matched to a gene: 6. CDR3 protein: CASRRDSRNEQFF. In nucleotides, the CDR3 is TGTGCCAGCAGAAGGGACAGTCGGAATGAGCAGTTCTTC.

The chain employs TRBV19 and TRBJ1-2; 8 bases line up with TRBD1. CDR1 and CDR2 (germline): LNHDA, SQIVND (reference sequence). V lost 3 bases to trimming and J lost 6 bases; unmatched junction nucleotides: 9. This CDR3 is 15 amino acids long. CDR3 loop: CASSMGPQGANGYTF. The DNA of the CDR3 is TGTGCCAGTAGTATGGGACCCCAGGGGGCGAATGGCTACACCTTC.

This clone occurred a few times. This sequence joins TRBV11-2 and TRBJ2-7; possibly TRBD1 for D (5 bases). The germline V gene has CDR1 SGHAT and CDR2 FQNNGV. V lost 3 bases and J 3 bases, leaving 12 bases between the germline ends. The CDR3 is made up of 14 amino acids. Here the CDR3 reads CASSLQGGNYEQYF. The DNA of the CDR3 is TGTGCCAGCAGCTTGCAGGGTGGCAACTACGAGCAGTACTTC.

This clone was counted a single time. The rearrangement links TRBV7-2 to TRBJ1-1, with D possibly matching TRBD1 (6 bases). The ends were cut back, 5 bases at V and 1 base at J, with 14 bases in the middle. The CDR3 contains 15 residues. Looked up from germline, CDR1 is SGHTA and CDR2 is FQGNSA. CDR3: CASSPGGGRNTEAFF. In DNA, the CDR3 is TGTGCCAGCAGCCCGGGGGGGGGCCGGAACACTGAAGCTTTCTTT.

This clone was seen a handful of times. CDR3 DNA: TGTGCCAGCGGAGGGACTAGCGGGACGTACAATGAGCAGTTCTTC. Protein product: CASGGTSGTYNEQFF. The chain has TRBV5-4 and TRBJ2-1, with TRBD2 matching 13 bases. The germline V gene encodes CDR1 SGHNT and CDR2 YYREEE (reference sequence). The CDR3 covers 15 residues. V was pared by 7 bases and J by 4 bases, with 5 bases of the junction left unmatched.

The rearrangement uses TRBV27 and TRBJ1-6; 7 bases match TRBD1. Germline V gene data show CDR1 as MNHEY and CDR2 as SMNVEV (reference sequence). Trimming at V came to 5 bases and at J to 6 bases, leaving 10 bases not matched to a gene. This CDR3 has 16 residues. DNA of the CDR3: TGTGCCAGCAGTGCCCGGACAGGTGGGATTAATTCACCCCTCCACTTT. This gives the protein CASSARTGGINSPLHF.

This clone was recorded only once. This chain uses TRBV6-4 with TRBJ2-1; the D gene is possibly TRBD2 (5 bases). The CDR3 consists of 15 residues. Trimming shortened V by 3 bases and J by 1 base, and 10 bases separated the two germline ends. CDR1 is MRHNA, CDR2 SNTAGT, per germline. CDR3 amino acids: CASSEREQSYNEQFF. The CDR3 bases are TGTGCCAGCAGTGAGAGGGAACAATCCTACAATGAGCAGTTCTTC.

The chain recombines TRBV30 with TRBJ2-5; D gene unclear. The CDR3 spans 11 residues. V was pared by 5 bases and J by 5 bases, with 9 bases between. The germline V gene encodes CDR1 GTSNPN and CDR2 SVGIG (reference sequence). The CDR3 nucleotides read TGTGCCTGGGAGGTGGGCGAGACCCAGTACTTC. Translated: CAWEVGETQYF.

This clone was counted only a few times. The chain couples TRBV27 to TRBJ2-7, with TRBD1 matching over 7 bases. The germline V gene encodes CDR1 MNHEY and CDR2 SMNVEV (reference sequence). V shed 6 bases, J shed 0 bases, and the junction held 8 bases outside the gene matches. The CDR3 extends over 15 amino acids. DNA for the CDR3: TGTGCCAGCAGGTTGAAACAGGGGAGCTCCTACGAGCAGTACTTC. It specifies CASRLKQGSSYEQYF.

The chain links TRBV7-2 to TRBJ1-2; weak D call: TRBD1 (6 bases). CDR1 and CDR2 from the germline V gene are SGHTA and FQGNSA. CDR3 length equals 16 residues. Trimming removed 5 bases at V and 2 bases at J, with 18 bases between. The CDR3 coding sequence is TGTGCCAGCAGCCTAACCCATGGGGGCCTCAACTATGGCTACACCTTC. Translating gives CASSLTHGGLNYGYTF.

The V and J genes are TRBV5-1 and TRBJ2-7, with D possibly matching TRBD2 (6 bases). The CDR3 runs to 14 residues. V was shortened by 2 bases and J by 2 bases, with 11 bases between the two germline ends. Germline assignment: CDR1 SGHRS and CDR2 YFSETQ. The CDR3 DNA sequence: TGCGCCAGCAGCTTTTCTAGCGTCACCTACGAGCAGTACTTC. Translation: CASSFSSVTYEQYF.

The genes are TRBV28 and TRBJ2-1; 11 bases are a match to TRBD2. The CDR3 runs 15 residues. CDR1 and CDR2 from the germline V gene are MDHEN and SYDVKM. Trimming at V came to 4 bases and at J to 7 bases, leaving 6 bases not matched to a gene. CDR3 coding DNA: TGTGCCAGCAGTTCCCGGACTAGCGGGCGAAATGAGCAGTTCTTC. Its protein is CASSSRTSGRNEQFF. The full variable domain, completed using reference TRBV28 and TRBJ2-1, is DVKVTQSSRYLVKRTGEKVFLECVQDMDHENMFWYRQDPGLGLRLIYFSYDVKMKEKGDIPEGYSVSREKKERFSLILESASTNQTSMYLCASSSRTSGRNEQFFGPGTRLTVL.

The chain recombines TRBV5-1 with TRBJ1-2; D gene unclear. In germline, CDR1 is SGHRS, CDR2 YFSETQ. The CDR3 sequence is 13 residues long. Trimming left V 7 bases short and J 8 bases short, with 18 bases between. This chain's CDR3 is CASQDGRADGYTF. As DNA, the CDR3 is TGCGCCAGCCAAGACGGGCGGGCGGACGGCTACACCTTC.

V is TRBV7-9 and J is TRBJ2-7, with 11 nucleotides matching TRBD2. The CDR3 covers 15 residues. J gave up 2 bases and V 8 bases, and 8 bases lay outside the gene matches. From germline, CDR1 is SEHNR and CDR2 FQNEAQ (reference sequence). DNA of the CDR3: TGTGCCAGCTCCAAACTAGCGGGAGTGACCTACGAGCAGTACTTC. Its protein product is CASSKLAGVTYEQYF.

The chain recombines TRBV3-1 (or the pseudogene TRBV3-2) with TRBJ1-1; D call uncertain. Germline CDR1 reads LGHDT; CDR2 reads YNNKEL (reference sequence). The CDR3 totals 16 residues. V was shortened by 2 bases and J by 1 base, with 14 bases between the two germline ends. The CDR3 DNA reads TGTGCCAGCAGCCAACGTGGTCAGGCAAGGAACACTGAAGCTTTCTTT. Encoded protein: CASSQRGQARNTEAFF.

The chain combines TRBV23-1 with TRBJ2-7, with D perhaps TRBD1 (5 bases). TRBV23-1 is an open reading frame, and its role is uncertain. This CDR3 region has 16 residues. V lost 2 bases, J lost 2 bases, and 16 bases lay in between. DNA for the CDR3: TGCGCCAGCAGTCAAAGATTAGGCAGGGCTCCCTACGAGCAGTACTTC. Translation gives CASSQRLGRAPYEQYF.

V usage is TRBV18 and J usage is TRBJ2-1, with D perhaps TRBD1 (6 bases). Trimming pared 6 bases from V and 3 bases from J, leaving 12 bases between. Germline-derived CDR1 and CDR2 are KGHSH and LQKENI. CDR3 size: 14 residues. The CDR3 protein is CASSSQGYYNEQFF. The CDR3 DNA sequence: TGTGCCAGCTCCAGCCAGGGGTACTACAATGAGCAGTTCTTC.

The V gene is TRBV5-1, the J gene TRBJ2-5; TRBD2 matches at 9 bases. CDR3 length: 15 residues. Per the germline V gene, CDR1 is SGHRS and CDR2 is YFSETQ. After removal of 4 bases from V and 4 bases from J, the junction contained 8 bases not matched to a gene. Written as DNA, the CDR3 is TGCGCCAGCAGCACCCCTTCTAGCGGGGTAGAGACCCAGTACTTC. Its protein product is CASSTPSSGVETQYF.

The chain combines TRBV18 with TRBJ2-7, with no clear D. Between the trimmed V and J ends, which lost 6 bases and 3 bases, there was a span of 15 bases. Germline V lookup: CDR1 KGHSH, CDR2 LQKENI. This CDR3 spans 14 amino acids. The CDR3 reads CASSQSAGYYEQYF. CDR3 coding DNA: TGTGCCAGCTCTCAATCGGCAGGCTACTACGAGCAGTACTTC. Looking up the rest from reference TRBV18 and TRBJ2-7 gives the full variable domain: NAGVMQNPRHLVRRRGQEARLRCSPMKGHSHVYWYRQLPEEGLKFMVYLQKENIIDESGMPKERFSAEFPKEGPSILRIQQVVRGDSAAYFCASSQSAGYYEQYFGPGTRLTVT.

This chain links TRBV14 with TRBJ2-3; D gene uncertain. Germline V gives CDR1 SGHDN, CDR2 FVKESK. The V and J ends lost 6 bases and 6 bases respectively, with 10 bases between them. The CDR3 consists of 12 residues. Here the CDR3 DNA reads TGTGCCAGCAGAAGATCCGGTGATACGCAGTATTTT. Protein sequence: CASRRSGDTQYF.

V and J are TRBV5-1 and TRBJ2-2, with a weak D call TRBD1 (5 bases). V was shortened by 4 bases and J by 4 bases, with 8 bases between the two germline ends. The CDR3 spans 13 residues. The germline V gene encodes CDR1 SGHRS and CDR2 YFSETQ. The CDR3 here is CASSAQGTGELFF. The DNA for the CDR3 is TGCGCCAGCAGCGCCCAGGGCACCGGGGAGCTGTTTTTT.

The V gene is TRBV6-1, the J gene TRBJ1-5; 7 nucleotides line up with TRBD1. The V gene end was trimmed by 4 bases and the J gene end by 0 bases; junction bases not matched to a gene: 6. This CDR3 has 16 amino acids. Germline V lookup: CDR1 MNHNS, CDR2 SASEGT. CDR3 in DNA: TGTGCCAGCAGTGCGGGACAGTTCTATAGCAATCAGCCCCAGCATTTT. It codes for CASSAGQFYSNQPQHF.

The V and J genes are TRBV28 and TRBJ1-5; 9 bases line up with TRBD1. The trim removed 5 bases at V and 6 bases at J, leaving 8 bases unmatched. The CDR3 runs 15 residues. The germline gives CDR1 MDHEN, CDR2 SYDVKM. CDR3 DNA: TGTGCCAGCAGTACATCCGGGACAGGGAGTCAGCCCCAGCATTTT. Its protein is CASSTSGTGSQPQHF.